Listed below are T cell receptor beta chains from one sample, sequenced in a study of beta chain features in type 1 diabetes. Sequencing used immunoSEQ multiplex PCR; TCRdb keeps in-frame clones, though not all of them. This sample yields hundreds of thousands of clones, of which roughly a sixth are seen a single time; around 0.095% belongs to the top ten. The specimen sequenced was naive CD4+ T cells from blood. These receptor sequences come from a man younger than 35 in good health. CDR3s leave out the opening cysteine and the closing phenylalanine or tryptophan. Clone size appears in some rows only: once, few, many, or a class for an expanded clone.

J gene: TRBJ1-6
clone size: few
V gene: TRBV5-1
CDR3 protein: ASSLAGAWNSPLH

J gene: TRBJ2-3
clone size: few
V gene: TRBV5-4
CDR3 protein: ASSSSGHSTDTQY

J gene: TRBJ1-2
clone size: .
V gene: TRBV28
CDR3 protein: ASSLGSNYGYT

J gene: TRBJ2-1
clone size: .
V gene: TRBV19
CDR3 protein: ASRKTSGTDEQF

J gene: TRBJ2-7
clone size: few
V gene: TRBV29-1
CDR3 protein: SVVYGNYEQY

J gene: TRBJ2-7
clone size: .
V gene: TRBV18
CDR3 protein: ASSPGGGFLYEQY

J gene: TRBJ1-2
clone size: few
V gene: TRBV7-9
CDR3 protein: ASSISGGSNYGYT

J gene: TRBJ2-1
clone size: few
V gene: TRBV19
CDR3 protein: ASSMVGLGASHNEQF

J gene: TRBJ1-1
clone size: .
V gene: TRBV9
CDR3 protein: ASSGGASGGTEAF

J gene: TRBJ2-5
clone size: .
V gene: TRBV4-2
CDR3 protein: ASSQPLEQETQY

J gene: TRBJ1-3
clone size: few
V gene: TRBV15
CDR3 protein: ATSRDRLAGSGNTIY

J gene: TRBJ2-1
clone size: few
V gene: TRBV5-4
CDR3 protein: ASSLPPRLAGATYNEQF

J gene: TRBJ1-5
clone size: .
V gene: TRBV19
CDR3 protein: ASSTTGLRNQPQH

J gene: TRBJ1-5
clone size: few
V gene: TRBV6-1
CDR3 protein: ASRANSNQPQH

J gene: TRBJ2-1
clone size: few
V gene: TRBV6-5
CDR3 protein: ATTERGELF

J gene: TRBJ1-1
clone size: once
V gene: TRBV11-3
CDR3 protein: ASSGVGGGTEAF

J gene: TRBJ2-6
clone size: few
V gene: TRBV7-9
CDR3 protein: ASSLDSFSGANVLT

J gene: TRBJ2-3
clone size: .
V gene: TRBV28
CDR3 protein: ASSGGARKY

J gene: TRBJ2-7
clone size: few
V gene: TRBV6-5
CDR3 protein: ASSYSWTPSYEQY

J gene: TRBJ1-4
clone size: few
V gene: TRBV14
CDR3 protein: ASSQERALRGNEKLF

J gene: TRBJ2-4
clone size: few
V gene: TRBV2
CDR3 protein: ASTILGGLVNIQY

J gene: TRBJ1-5
clone size: few
V gene: TRBV7-3
CDR3 protein: ASSRDSYSNQPQH

J gene: TRBJ1-5
clone size: few
V gene: TRBV23-1
CDR3 protein: ASSQSGCRVGGRGQPQH

J gene: TRBJ2-7
clone size: .
V gene: TRBV13
CDR3 protein: ASSPGQEGYSYEQY

J gene: TRBJ2-3
clone size: .
V gene: TRBV28
CDR3 protein: ASRKTGITDTQY

J gene: TRBJ2-7
clone size: .
V gene: TRBV5-4
CDR3 protein: ASSRPGGLSYEQY

J gene: TRBJ2-1
clone size: few
V gene: TRBV7-3
CDR3 protein: ASSLVWTGFYNEQF

J gene: TRBJ2-2
clone size: .
V gene: TRBV29-1
CDR3 protein: SGGGAANTGELF

J gene: TRBJ1-5
clone size: .
V gene: TRBV19
CDR3 protein: ASSIWESPIQGSEGNQPQH

J gene: TRBJ2-7
clone size: .
V gene: TRBV4-1
CDR3 protein: ASSQLPRNYEQY

J gene: TRBJ2-3
clone size: .
V gene: TRBV5-1
CDR3 protein: ASSLDTGPADTQY

J gene: TRBJ2-6
clone size: few
V gene: TRBV13
CDR3 protein: ASSLGSPRGANVLT

J gene: TRBJ2-7
clone size: once
V gene: TRBV9
CDR3 protein: ASSVGSGGPYEQY

J gene: TRBJ2-5
clone size: few
V gene: TRBV30
CDR3 protein: ACQTGGGETQY

J gene: TRBJ2-1
clone size: few
V gene: TRBV18
CDR3 protein: ASSPLKGYNEQF

J gene: TRBJ2-1
clone size: .
V gene: TRBV13
CDR3 protein: ASSLAGTGTGGGFRSYNEQF

J gene: TRBJ2-7
clone size: .
V gene: TRBV6-5
CDR3 protein: ASSLSGAYEQY